This T cell receptor beta chain was observed in a study of blood T cell repertoires in COVID-19. Study at large: T cells, B-cell-depleted T cells, or PBMCs supplied cDNA or gDNA.

The junction had 7 bases not matched to a gene; V was cut back by 5 bases and J by 5 bases. The length of the CDR3 is 14 residues. Looked up from germline, CDR1 is GTSNPN and CDR2 is SVGIG (reference sequence). Enrollees, roughly 18 to 89 years old, lived in around 23 US areas. Shortly before study entry, within 2 weeks, exposed participants had met a COVID-19 case. In the original workflow: Amplifying reference gene primers gave estimates of nucleated cell counts. The repertoire was sequenced with immunoSEQ multiplex PCR; TCRdb's copy has only in-frame clones and lacks some. The V and J calls and the clone size are those of that table, but D and trimming were determined from the DNA. The data show approximately 280,000 clones, 82% seen once.

The chain recombines TRBV30 with TRBJ2-7; 12 positions agree with TRBD2. The TCR sequence derives from a man aged 35 to 55 who had been exposed to COVID-19. Sequencing was carried out using PBMCs or T cells enriched from blood (not recorded which). The CDR3 DNA follows: TGTGCCTGGGGGCTAGCGGGAGGGGCAGACGAGCAGTACTTC. Protein sequence: CAWGLAGGADEQYF.